These 27 T cell receptor beta chains were all obtained from the same sample, sequenced in a study of OX40 agonist ivuxolimab in advanced cancers. TCRdb keeps only in-frame clones here, not all; method: immunoSEQ multiplex PCR. The sample consists of more than 60,000 clones, 80% to 90% of them appearing once. The sequences come from CD4+ or CD8+ T cells sorted from blood, collected in a trial of the OX40 agonist ivuxolimab. The origin of the receptors is an adult with an advanced solid tumor such as melanoma, head and neck, liver or kidney cancer.

V usage is TRBV6-5 and J usage is TRBJ2-7; 8 nucleotides agree with TRBD1. Germline CDR1 is MNHEY and CDR2 is SVGAGI. There are 14 residues in the CDR3. Trimming removed 5 bases from V and 4 bases from J; junction bases left unmatched: 7. CDR3 nucleotides: TGTGCCAGCAGTACCGGGACAGGAGTTTACGAGCAGTACTTC. It yields the protein CASSTGTGVYEQYF.

This chain links TRBV5-1 with TRBJ1-1, with D unclear. Germline CDR1 SGHRS, CDR2 YFSETQ. Trimming removed 1 base at V and 1 base at J, with 5 bases between. The CDR3 spans 13 residues. CDR3 sequence (DNA): TGCGCCAGCAGCTTGCTTTCGAACACTGAAGCTTTCTTT. It yields the protein CASSLLSNTEAFF.

The J gene is TRBJ2-7, the V gene TRBV30; D may be TRBD1 or TRBD2 (6 bases each). Germline lookup yields CDR1 GTSNPN and CDR2 SVGIG (reference sequence). Trimming removed 0 bases from V and 7 bases from J, with 10 bases in between. This CDR3 has 12 residues. CDR3 amino acids: CAWSVGGWEQYF. The CDR3 DNA sequence: TGTGCCTGGAGTGTAGGGGGGTGGGAGCAGTACTTC.

The chain is built from TRBV14 and TRBJ1-1; D is unclear. V shed 0 bases and J shed 6 bases, with 11 bases lying between them. From germline, CDR1 is SGHDN and CDR2 FVKESK. This CDR3 region has 14 residues. CDR3 sequence: CASSQEGMGAEAFF. DNA for the CDR3: TGTGCCAGCAGCCAAGAGGGGATGGGTGCTGAAGCTTTCTTT.

J is TRBJ1-5 and V is TRBV11-2; D not certain. The germline gives CDR1 SGHAT, CDR2 FQNNGV. V lost 6 bases and J 0 bases, leaving 12 bases between the germline ends. The CDR3 contains 15 residues. The CDR3 spells CASSHGSDSNQPQHF. CDR3 coding DNA: TGTGCCAGCAGTCACGGTTCGGATAGCAATCAGCCCCAGCATTTT.

The chain links TRBV5-1 to TRBJ1-2; a possible D gene is TRBD1 (6 bases). Germline V gene data show CDR1 as SGHRS and CDR2 as YFSETQ. V was cut by 2 bases and J by 5 bases, with 22 bases left in between. The CDR3 spans 17 residues. The CDR3 DNA reads as TGCGCCAGCAGCTTCAGTCGGACCGAGGGGGTTGGATATGGCTACACCTTC. Encoded protein: CASSFSRTEGVGYGYTF. The whole variable domain, filled in from reference TRBV5-1 and TRBJ1-2, reads KAGVTQTPRYLIKTRGQQVTLSCSPISGHRSVSWYQQTPGQGLQFLFEYFSETQRNKGNFPGRFSGRQFSNSRSEMNVSTLELGDSALYLCASSFSRTEGVGYGYTFGSGTRLTVV.

The V call is TRBV19, the J call TRBJ2-7; a weak D match, TRBD2 (5 bases). V lost 0 bases and J lost 7, with 16 bases in between. The germline V gene encodes CDR1 LNHDA and CDR2 SQIVND (reference sequence). The CDR3 has 15 residues. The CDR3 DNA sequence: TGTGCCAGTAGTATAGATCACACCTCCTCGGGGGAGCAGTACTTC. This gives the protein CASSIDHTSSGEQYF.

The chain links TRBV5-1 to TRBJ1-1; D gene uncertain. V lost 2 bases and J 0 bases, leaving 8 bases between the germline ends. The CDR3 covers 14 residues. The V gene's germline CDR1 is SGHRS and CDR2 YFSETQ. Here the CDR3 reads CASSFYNMNTEAFF. CDR3 nucleotide sequence: TGCGCCAGCAGCTTCTACAACATGAACACTGAAGCTTTCTTT.

This clone appeared once. The chain uses TRBV27 and TRBJ2-1, with 8 bases aligning to TRBD2. The germline CDR1 and CDR2 sequences are MNHEY and SMNVEV (reference sequence). The V segment lost 6 bases and the J segment 5 bases; nucleotides outside the gene matches: 6. The CDR3 runs to 14 residues. This chain's CDR3 is CASSRGGPHNEQFF. The CDR3 DNA sequence: TGTGCCAGCAGCCGGGGGGGGCCCCACAATGAGCAGTTCTTC.

The rearrangement links TRBV19 to TRBJ2-5; 7 bases map to TRBD1. Per germline, CDR1 LNHDA and CDR2 SQIVND (reference sequence). The V segment lost 8 bases and the J segment 0 bases; nucleotides outside the gene matches: 6. This CDR3 has 14 residues. CDR3 protein: CASRRDSNQETQYF. CDR3 DNA sequence: TGTGCCAGTCGCCGGGACAGCAACCAAGAGACCCAGTACTTC. Using reference TRBV19 and TRBJ2-5 for the parts outside the CDR3, the full variable domain is DGGITQSPKYLFRKEGQNVTLSCEQNLNHDAMYWYRQDPGQGLRLIYYSQIVNDFQKGDIAEGYSVSREKKESFPLTVTSAQKNPTAFYLCASRRDSNQETQYFGPGTRLLVL.

This clone was recorded only once. The rearrangement uses TRBV27 and TRBJ2-7, with 7 bases aligning to TRBD2. CDR3 length: 14 amino acids. Looked up from germline, CDR1 is MNHEY and CDR2 is SMNVEV (reference sequence). The trim removed 5 bases at V and 1 base at J, leaving 5 bases unmatched. The CDR3 nucleotides are TGTGCCAGCAGTAAGAGCGGGGCTTCCTACGAGCAGTACTTC. Protein product: CASSKSGASYEQYF.

The rearrangement joins TRBV18 to TRBJ1-5; unclear D gene. The CDR3 has 12 residues. Looked up from germline, CDR1 is KGHSH and CDR2 is LQKENI. The V end lost 4 bases, the J end lost 1 base, and 2 bases lay between the germline ends. Written as DNA, the CDR3 is TGTGCCAGCTCACTGAGCAATCAGCCCCAGCATTTT. The encoded protein is CASSLSNQPQHF.

The rearrangement links TRBV6-6 to TRBJ1-5; D possibly corresponds to TRBD1 (6 bases). Trimming took off 8 bases at V and 6 bases at J, with 11 bases between the two ends. CDR3 length: 12 amino acids. Germline CDR1 MNHNY, CDR2 SVGAGI (reference sequence). The CDR3 region has the DNA TGTGCCAGCGGCAGGGGACGTCAGCCCCAGCATTTT. This encodes CASGRGRQPQHF.

The chain employs TRBV7-9 and TRBJ2-7; D is perhaps TRBD1 or TRBD2 (5 bases each). In germline, CDR1 is SEHNR, CDR2 FQNEAQ (reference sequence). The CDR3 covers 14 residues. The V end was cut by 5 bases, the J end by 2 bases, with 13 bases between. The CDR3 protein is CASSARDGAYEQYF. The CDR3 region has the DNA TGTGCCAGCAGCGCCCGGGACGGAGCCTACGAGCAGTACTTC.

V usage is TRBV7-3 and J usage is TRBJ2-3, with 9 bases lining up with TRBD1. With 1 base clipped from V and 1 base from J, the junction kept 6 bases outside the gene matches. The length of the CDR3 is 17 residues. Germline V CDR1 and CDR2: SGHTA, FQGTGA. CDR3 residues: CASSLNRGQGGTDTQYF. CDR3 bases: TGTGCCAGCAGCTTAAATAGGGGACAGGGAGGCACAGATACGCAGTATTTT. Variable domain in full (rest from reference TRBV7-3 and TRBJ2-3): GAGVSQTPSNKVTEKGKYVELRCDPISGHTALYWYRQSLGQGPEFLIYFQGTGAADDSGLPNDRFFAVRPEGSVSTLKIQRTERGDSAVYLCASSLNRGQGGTDTQYFGPGTRLTVL.

This clone appeared a few times. CDR3 bases: TGTGCCAGCAGCTCTCAGGACCTCCGTAACTATGGCTACACCTTC. It encodes CASSSQDLRNYGYTF. The genes are TRBV11-1 and TRBJ1-2; no firm D call. In germline, CDR1 is SGHAT, CDR2 FQDESV (reference sequence). Trimming pared 4 bases from V and 1 base from J, leaving 13 bases between. CDR3 length equals 15 residues.

The rearrangement joins TRBV19 to TRBJ1-4; TRBD1 agrees at 7 bases. CDR3 length: 12 residues. J gave up 7 bases and V 9 bases, and 5 bases lay outside the gene matches. Germline loops: CDR1 LNHDA, CDR2 SQIVND (reference sequence). CDR3 sequence: CASQTGVEKLFF. CDR3 DNA: TGTGCCAGCCAAACAGGGGTTGAAAAACTGTTTTTT.

The chain links TRBV11-2 to TRBJ2-2, with D perhaps assigned TRBD1 or TRBD2 (5 bases each). The germline V gene has CDR1 SGHAT and CDR2 FQNNGV. This CDR3 is built from 15 residues. V dropped 5 bases and J dropped 4 bases, with 14 bases sitting between them. In nucleotides, the CDR3 is TGTGCCAGCAGCCTGGATGGGGGTCGCACCGGGGAGCTGTTTTTT. This codes for CASSLDGGRTGELFF.

The CDR3 loop reads CASSLPSGRGGTGELFF. The CDR3 DNA reads TGTGCCAGCAGCTTACCTAGCGGGAGGGGTGGCACCGGGGAGCTGTTTTTT. This sequence joins TRBV7-9 and TRBJ2-2; 12 nucleotides align to TRBD2. The CDR3 runs to 17 residues. V was pared by 2 bases and J by 4 bases, with 5 bases of the junction left unmatched. Germline V gene data show CDR1 as SEHNR and CDR2 as FQNEAQ (reference sequence).

V usage is TRBV19 and J usage is TRBJ2-7; 11 nucleotides line up with TRBD2. CDR1 LNHDA and CDR2 SQIVND come from the germline V gene (reference sequence). The CDR3 has 16 residues. J was trimmed by 2 bases and V by 5 bases; bases with no gene match: 8. CDR3 loop: CASSDPASGGPYEQYF. The CDR3 nucleotides are TGTGCCAGTAGTGACCCGGCTAGCGGGGGGCCCTACGAGCAGTACTTC.

This chain connects TRBV11-3 to TRBJ2-7; 13 positions match TRBD2. This CDR3 contains 15 residues. CDR1 and CDR2 (germline): SGHNT, YENEEA. Trimming removed 5 bases from V and 6 bases from J; junction bases left unmatched: 7. The CDR3 nucleotides read TGTGCCAGCAGCCCCTCTGGACTAGCGGGAGCCGAGCAGTACTTC. Protein: CASSPSGLAGAEQYF.

J is TRBJ2-1 and V is TRBV4-1, with D tentatively TRBD1 (6 bases). V was shortened by 5 bases and J by 8 bases, with 10 bases between the two germline ends. The CDR3 consists of 12 residues. CDR1 is MGHRA, CDR2 YSYEKL, per germline. CDR3 in amino acids: CASSGGADEQFF. The CDR3 DNA reads TGCGCCAGCAGCGGGGGCGCGGATGAGCAGTTCTTC.

The chain recombines TRBV4-1 with TRBJ2-1; possible D gene TRBD2, 5 bases. Trimming took 4 bases from V and 12 from J, leaving 16 bases between them. CDR1 and CDR2 from the germline V gene are MGHRA and YSYEKL. This CDR3 comprises 13 residues. Here the CDR3 DNA reads TGCGCCAGCAGCCTTATTTCCTATGAGGGGCAGTTCTTC. This gives the protein CASSLISYEGQFF.

The chain is built from TRBV27 and TRBJ2-7, with 8 positions matching TRBD1. The V and J ends lost 4 bases and 3 bases, in that order; junction bases with no gene match: 8. The CDR3 totals 15 residues. Germline V gene sequence: CDR1 MNHEY, CDR2 SMNVEV (reference sequence). CDR3 sequence: CASSSPGTGDYEQYF. The CDR3 nucleotides are TGTGCCAGCAGTTCCCCCGGGACAGGAGACTACGAGCAGTACTTC.

The chain employs TRBV5-1 and TRBJ2-7; 12 positions agree with TRBD2. This CDR3 region has 17 residues. Germline CDR1 and CDR2: SGHRS and YFSETQ. The V and J ends lost 2 bases and 0 bases, in that order; junction bases with no gene match: 6. CDR3 sequence reads: CASSLSSGRAFSYEQYF. In nucleotides, the CDR3 is TGCGCCAGCAGCTTATCTAGCGGGAGGGCCTTCTCCTACGAGCAGTACTTC.

This clone occurred a few times. The chain carries TRBV25-1 and TRBJ1-6; possible D gene TRBD1, 5 bases. Trimming took 5 bases from V and 13 from J, leaving 15 bases between them. The CDR3 has 13 amino acids. Germline assignment: CDR1 MGHDK and CDR2 SYGVNS. The CDR3 region has the DNA TGTGCCAGCAGTTTCGGACACCCCTTTCCCCTCCACTTT. Amino acids: CASSFGHPFPLHF.

This chain connects TRBV4-1 to TRBJ2-1; possible D gene TRBD1, 5 bases. Germline V gene data show CDR1 as MGHRA and CDR2 as YSYEKL. The CDR3 runs 13 residues. The V gene lost 0 bases and the J gene lost 9 bases, with 9 bases spanning the gap. The CDR3 loop is CASSQDRVSEQFF. The CDR3 coding sequence is TGCGCCAGCAGCCAAGACAGGGTGAGTGAGCAGTTCTTC.